The 23 T cell receptor beta chains below were found in one sample sequenced in a study of blood T cells in healthy people across ages (dated by TCRdb to between 2014 and 2017). Library preparation was by 5' RACE. Sequenced using an Illumina HiSeq 2500. The second PCR ran for roughly 7 to 12 cycles and used a J-beta primer mix along with a sample-barcoded 5' primer. Starting from the raw public reads, TCRdb applied fastp trimming at Q25, assembled clones with MiXCR and retained in-frame beta chains. Under each unique CDR3 protein, matching rows form one entry showing the most common genes and DNA. Counted in this sample were fewer than 1.5 million distinct CDR3 sequences; around 39% of them appeared once. The top ten hold 7.9% of the sample. What was sequenced was blood. The receptor set was obtained from a woman aged 18-30 years in good health.

The chain recombines TRBV11-2 with TRBJ1-1; D gene ambiguous. The germline V gene encodes CDR1 SGHAT and CDR2 FQNNGV. V lost 2 bases and J lost 6, with 16 bases in between. The CDR3 has 15 amino acids. CDR3 region: CASSLTPTRLPEAFF. In DNA, the CDR3 is TGTGCCAGCAGCTTAACGCCGACTCGCCTCCCTGAAGCTTTCTTT.

The chain combines TRBV12-3 or TRBV12-4 with TRBJ1-2; the D is unclear. The CDR3 runs to 11 residues. Between the trimmed V and J ends, which lost 5 bases and 4 bases, there was a span of 5 bases. CDR3 nucleotides: TGTGCCAGCAGTCGAGTCTATGGCTACACCTTC. Residues: CASSRVYGYTF.

V and J are TRBV14 and TRBJ2-1, with 8 bases that match TRBD2. In germline, CDR1 is SGHDN, CDR2 FVKESK. V lost 4 bases, J lost 8 bases, and 1 base stayed unmatched. CDR3 length: 12 residues. CDR3 loop: CASSRTSHEQFF. The DNA of the CDR3 is TGTGCCAGCAGCCGGACTAGCCATGAGCAGTTCTTC. Full variable domain (outside the CDR3, taken from reference TRBV14 and TRBJ2-1): EAGVTQFPSHSVIEKGQTVTLRCDPISGHDNLYWYRRVMGKEIKFLLHFVKESKQDESGMPNNRFLAERTGGTYSTLKVQPAELEDSGVYFCASSRTSHEQFFGPGTRLTVL.

The chain joins TRBV15 to TRBJ2-1; D perhaps matches TRBD2 (6 bases). Trimming took off 1 base at V and 10 bases at J, with 14 bases between the two ends. The CDR3 covers 14 residues. CDR1 LNHNV and CDR2 YYDKDF come from the germline V gene (reference sequence). The CDR3 bases are TGTGCCACCAGCAGAGTTAGCGGTTCCTACGAGCAGTTCTTC. Its translation is CATSRVSGSYEQFF.

This clonotype has just a few counts. The chain couples TRBV4-1 to TRBJ2-7; a possible D gene is TRBD2 (5 bases). CDR1 and CDR2 from the germline V gene are MGHRA and YSYEKL. The CDR3 sequence is 17 residues long. The V gene lost 0 bases and the J gene lost 2 bases, with 17 bases spanning the gap. Written as DNA, the CDR3 is TGCGCCAGCAGCCAAGATGAGGGCCGGCTTCTGCCCTACGAGCAGTACTTC. Translating it yields CASSQDEGRLLPYEQYF.

This chain joins TRBV28 and TRBJ2-1, with a weak D call TRBD2 (6 bases). The germline V and J ends were trimmed by 6 bases and 2 bases, with 14 bases remaining between them. The germline V gene has CDR1 MDHEN and CDR2 SYDVKM. This CDR3 region has 15 residues. The CDR3 spells CASRGGTLPYNEQFF. The CDR3 region has the DNA TGTGCCAGCAGAGGCGGGACGCTCCCCTACAATGAGCAGTTCTTC.

The chain couples TRBV3-1 to TRBJ2-5; 10 positions agree with TRBD2. The DNA end favors TRBJ2-7, so the J call may be wrong. CDR3 length: 14 amino acids. Per the germline V gene, CDR1 is LGHDT and CDR2 is YNNKEL (reference sequence). CDR3 residues: CASSLASGGDEQYF. The CDR3 coding sequence is TGTGCCAGCAGCCTAGCTAGCGGGGGAGACGAGCAGTACTTC.

The genes are TRBV12-5 and TRBJ2-7; a weak D match, TRBD1 (5 bases). This CDR3 comprises 14 residues. CDR1 and CDR2 (germline): LGHNT, FRNRAP. Trimming removed 0 bases from V and 2 bases from J, with 8 bases in between. The CDR3 nucleotides read TGTGCTAGTGGTTTGGTGCAGGGTACCTACGAGCAGTACTTC. It codes for CASGLVQGTYEQYF.

CDR3 sequence reads: CASSSEGGQSTDTQYF. CDR3 nucleotides: TGCGCCAGCAGCTCTGAGGGGGGCCAGAGCACAGATACGCAGTATTTT. J is TRBJ2-3 and V is TRBV5-1; D assignment may be TRBD1 or TRBD2 (6 bases each). In germline, CDR1 is SGHRS, CDR2 YFSETQ. V shed 3 bases and J shed 0 bases, with 14 bases lying between them. This CDR3 has 16 residues. Supplemented by reference TRBV5-1 and TRBJ2-3, the full variable domain reads KAGVTQTPRYLIKTRGQQVTLSCSPISGHRSVSWYQQTPGQGLQFLFEYFSETQRNKGNFPGRFSGRQFSNSRSEMNVSTLELGDSALYLCASSSEGGQSTDTQYFGPGTRLTVL.

The chain recombines TRBV2 with TRBJ1-4; TRBD1 might be the D (5 bases). Germline lookup yields CDR1 SNHLY and CDR2 FYNNEI. CDR3 length: 13 residues. Trimming pared 5 bases from V and 7 bases from J, leaving 11 bases between. CDR3 DNA sequence: TGTGCCAGCAGTTCACGGGGCGGTGAAAAACTGTTTTTT. Translating gives CASSSRGGEKLFF. The full variable domain, in which reference TRBV2 and TRBJ1-4 provide the parts outside the CDR3, is EPEVTQTPSHQVTQMGQEVILRCVPISNHLYFYWYRQILGQKVEFLVSFYNNEISEKSEIFDDQFSVERPDGSNFTLKIRSTKLEDSAMYFCASSSRGGEKLFFGSGTQLSVL.

Concerning this clonotype: At one end, the junction sequence differs from germline, possibly due to a read error. This chain joins TRBV7-9 and TRBJ2-2; 8 nucleotides align to TRBD2. Germline V lookup: CDR1 SEHNR, CDR2 FQNEAQ (reference sequence). This CDR3 has 17 residues. CDR3 region: CAGSLAGPGSRTGELFF. CDR3 bases: TGTGCCGGCAGCTTAGCGGGGCCGGGGAGTCGGACCGGGGAGCTGTTTTTT. The full variable domain, rest sourced from reference TRBV7-9 and TRBJ2-2, is DTGVSQNPRHKITKRGQNVTFRCDPISEHNRLYWYRQTLGQGPEFLTYFQNEAQLEKSRLLSDRFSAERPKGSFSTLEIQRTEQGDSAMYLCAGSLAGPGSRTGELFFGEGSRLTVL.

The chain uses TRBV11-2 and TRBJ1-2, with a possible D match to TRBD1 (5 bases). The CDR3 consists of 12 residues. Trimming left V 8 bases short and J 12 bases short, with 19 bases between. CDR1 is SGHAT, CDR2 FQNNGV, per germline. The CDR3 loop reads CASAIEGRVHTF. The DNA of the CDR3 is TGTGCCAGCGCCATAGAGGGACGGGTCCACACCTTC.

On this clonotype: A junction boundary mismatches the germline segment, possibly from a read error. The rearrangement links TRBV28 to TRBJ1-2; D remains ambiguous. The CDR3 extends over 15 amino acids. Germline V CDR1 and CDR2: MDHEN, SYDVKM. Written as DNA, the CDR3 is TGTGCCAGCAGCTTATCGTCGGTTAAACCCTATGGCTACACCTTC. Encoded protein: CASSLSSVKPYGYTF.

This clonotype occurred a few times. A much more abundant neighbour one base away suggests this may be a read error. The chain is built from TRBV29-1 and TRBJ2-1, with D perhaps TRBD1 or TRBD2 (5 bases each). Germline CDR1 SQVTM, CDR2 ANQGSEA. This CDR3 has 13 residues. Trimming removed 2 bases at V and 13 bases at J, with 18 bases between. The CDR3 region has the DNA TGCAGCGTTGAAACCTCGTCTTCTGGGACCCAGTTCTTC. Its protein is CSVETSSSGTQFF.

This clonotype was recorded a few times. The chain has TRBV29-1 and TRBJ2-3, with TRBD2 matching 7 bases. The CDR3 length is 15 residues. Germline V gene lookup returns CDR1 SQVTM and CDR2 ANQGSEA. V dropped 7 bases and J dropped 0; count of bases not matched to a gene: 10. CDR3 residues: CSARPTSPSTDTQYF. The CDR3 coding sequence is TGCAGCGCACGCCCGACTAGCCCTAGCACAGATACGCAGTATTTT.

The rearrangement joins TRBV27 to TRBJ2-3; TRBD1 aligns across 8 bases. The CDR3 consists of 16 residues. Germline V CDR1 and CDR2: MNHEY, SMNVEV (reference sequence). Trimming removed 3 bases from V and 0 bases from J; junction bases left unmatched: 5. CDR3 sequence reads: CASSFRGLVSTDTQYF. The CDR3 bases are TGTGCCAGCAGTTTCAGGGGGCTAGTCAGCACAGATACGCAGTATTTT.

This clonotype appeared a few times. The chain uses TRBV6-5 and TRBJ1-1; no definite D call. The CDR3 spans 9 residues. Germline V gene lookup returns CDR1 MNHEY and CDR2 SVGAGI. Between the trimmed V and J ends, which lost 11 bases and 11 bases, there was a span of 12 bases. For the CDR3, the DNA is TGTGCCGCTAGGCGCGGTGCTTTCTTT. Its protein product is CAARRGAFF.

In its sample, this clonotype was seen many times. This sequence joins TRBV15 and TRBJ2-3, with 9 positions matching TRBD1. J was trimmed by 4 bases and V by 3 bases; bases with no gene match: 8. This CDR3 spans 16 amino acids. Germline CDR1 and CDR2: LNHNV and YYDKDF (reference sequence). Here the CDR3 DNA reads TGTGCCACCAGCAGCGAAAAGGGGACAGGGTCAGATACGCAGTATTTT. It codes for CATSSEKGTGSDTQYF.

This clonotype was observed many times. The chain combines TRBV29-1 with TRBJ2-7, with a weak D call TRBD2 (6 bases). Germline V gives CDR1 SQVTM, CDR2 ANQGSEA. This CDR3 is built from 13 residues. V was cut by 5 bases and J by 5 bases, with 16 bases left in between. DNA of the CDR3: TGCAGCGTTCGCGGGGCCATTAGCCACGAGCAGTACTTC. Amino acid sequence: CSVRGAISHEQYF.

This clonotype has more than one count but fewer than ten. The chain carries TRBV4-1 and TRBJ2-4; 7 positions match TRBD2. The J call may be incorrect, as the DNA end agrees better with TRBJ2-7. This CDR3 comprises 16 residues. Per germline, CDR1 MGHRA and CDR2 YSYEKL. The DNA for the CDR3 is TGCGCCAGCAGCCAAACAACCGGGAGCGGGACCTCCGAGCAGTACTTC. Translation: CASSQTTGSGTSEQYF.

This clonotype was observed a handful of times. The J gene is TRBJ1-6, the V gene TRBV28, with D possibly being TRBD1 (6 bases). The germline V gene encodes CDR1 MDHEN and CDR2 SYDVKM. Trimming took off 3 bases at V and 10 bases at J, with 13 bases between the two ends. This CDR3 region has 14 residues. The CDR3 nucleotides are TGTGCCAGCAGTTTCTGGGACATAAGCTCACCCCTCCACTTT. It specifies CASSFWDISSPLHF.

V usage is TRBV4-2 and J usage is TRBJ1-4; the D gene is possibly TRBD1 (5 bases). This CDR3 region has 15 residues. V was cut by 0 bases and J by 7 bases, with 12 bases left in between. Germline V lookup: CDR1 LGHNA, CDR2 YNFKEQ. CDR3 protein: CASSQDRGGVEKLFF. The DNA for the CDR3 is TGTGCCAGCAGCCAAGATCGGGGGGGGGTTGAAAAACTGTTTTTT.

Regarding this clonotype: It may be a read error: a sequence one base away is much more abundant. This chain joins TRBV28 and TRBJ2-1, with D tentatively TRBD1 or TRBD2 (6 bases each). This CDR3 comprises 15 residues. V lost 11 bases, J lost 2 bases, and 19 bases lay in between. The germline gives CDR1 MDHEN, CDR2 SYDVKM. Here the CDR3 reads CAGMARGPPYNEQFF. DNA for the CDR3: TGTGCCGGCATGGCCCGGGGGCCCCCCTACAATGAGCAGTTCTTC.